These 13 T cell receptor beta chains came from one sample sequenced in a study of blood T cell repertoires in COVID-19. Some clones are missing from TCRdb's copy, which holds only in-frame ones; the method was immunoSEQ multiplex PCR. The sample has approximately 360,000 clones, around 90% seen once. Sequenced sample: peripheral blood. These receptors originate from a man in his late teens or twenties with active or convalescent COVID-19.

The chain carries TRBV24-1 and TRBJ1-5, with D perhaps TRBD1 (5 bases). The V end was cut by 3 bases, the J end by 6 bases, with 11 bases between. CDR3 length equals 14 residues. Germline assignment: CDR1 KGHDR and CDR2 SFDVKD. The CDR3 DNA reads TGTGCCACCAGTGATCCCCGGGGGGGTCAGCCCCAGCATTTT. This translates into CATSDPRGGQPQHF.

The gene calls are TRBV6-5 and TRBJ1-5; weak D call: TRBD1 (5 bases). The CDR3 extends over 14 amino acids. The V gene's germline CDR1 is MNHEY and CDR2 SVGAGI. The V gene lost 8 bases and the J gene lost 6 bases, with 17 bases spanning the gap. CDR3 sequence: CASWERLGAQPQHF. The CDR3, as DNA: TGTGCCAGCTGGGAACGGCTAGGGGCTCAGCCCCAGCATTTT.

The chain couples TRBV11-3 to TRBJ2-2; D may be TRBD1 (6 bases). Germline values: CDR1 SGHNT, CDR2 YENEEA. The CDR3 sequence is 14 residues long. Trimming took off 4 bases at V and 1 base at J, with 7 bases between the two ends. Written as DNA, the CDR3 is TGTGCCAGCAGCTCGACAGGGAACACCGGGGAGCTGTTTTTT. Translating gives CASSSTGNTGELFF.

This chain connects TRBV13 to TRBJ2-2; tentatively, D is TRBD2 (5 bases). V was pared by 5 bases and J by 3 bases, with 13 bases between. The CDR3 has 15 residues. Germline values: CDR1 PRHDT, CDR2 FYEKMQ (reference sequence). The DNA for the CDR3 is TGTGCCAGCAGCCTAAGCGGAGACCACACCGGGGAGCTGTTTTTT. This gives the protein CASSLSGDHTGELFF.

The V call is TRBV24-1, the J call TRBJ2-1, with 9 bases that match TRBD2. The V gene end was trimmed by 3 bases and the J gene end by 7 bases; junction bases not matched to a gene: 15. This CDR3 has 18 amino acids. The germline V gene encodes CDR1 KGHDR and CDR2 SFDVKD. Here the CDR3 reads CATSDPQTPLAGSNEQFF. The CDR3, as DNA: TGTGCCACCAGTGATCCCCAAACCCCCCTAGCGGGATCTAATGAGCAGTTCTTC.

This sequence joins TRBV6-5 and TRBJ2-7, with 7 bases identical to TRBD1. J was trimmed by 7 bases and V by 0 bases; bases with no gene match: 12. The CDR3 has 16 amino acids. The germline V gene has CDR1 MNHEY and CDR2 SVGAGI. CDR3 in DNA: TGTGCCAGCAGTTACTCTAGAAGGGGGCGGAGTGGGGAGCAGTACTTC. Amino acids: CASSYSRRGRSGEQYF.

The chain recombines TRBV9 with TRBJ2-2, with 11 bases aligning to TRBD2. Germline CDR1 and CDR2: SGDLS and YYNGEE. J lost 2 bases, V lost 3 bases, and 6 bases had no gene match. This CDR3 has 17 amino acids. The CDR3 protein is CASSGPSGGQNTGELFF. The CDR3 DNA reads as TGTGCCAGCAGCGGACCTAGCGGGGGGCAAAACACCGGGGAGCTGTTTTTT.

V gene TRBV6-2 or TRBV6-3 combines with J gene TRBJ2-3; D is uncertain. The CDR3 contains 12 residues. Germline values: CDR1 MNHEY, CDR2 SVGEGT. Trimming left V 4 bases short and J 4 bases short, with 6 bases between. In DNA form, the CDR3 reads TGTGCCAGCAGTTGGGCAGCAGATACGCAGTATTTT. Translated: CASSWAADTQYF.

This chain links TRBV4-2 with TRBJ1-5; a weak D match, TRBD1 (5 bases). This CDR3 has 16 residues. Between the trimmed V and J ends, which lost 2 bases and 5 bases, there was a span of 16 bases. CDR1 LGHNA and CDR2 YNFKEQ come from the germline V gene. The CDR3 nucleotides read TGTGCCAGCAGCCAAACCGACAGAAGATACGATCAGCCCCAGCATTTT. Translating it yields CASSQTDRRYDQPQHF.

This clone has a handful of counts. The CDR3 region has the DNA TGTGCCAGCAGCGCTGGAACAGGGGGTCTCTTTGAAGCTTTCTTT. Amino acids: CASSAGTGGLFEAFF. This chain uses TRBV7-9 with TRBJ1-1, with 8 bases lining up with TRBD1. This CDR3 region has 15 residues. The V gene's germline CDR1 is SEHNR and CDR2 FQNEAQ (reference sequence). V shed 5 bases and J 7 bases; nucleotides not matched to a gene: 12.

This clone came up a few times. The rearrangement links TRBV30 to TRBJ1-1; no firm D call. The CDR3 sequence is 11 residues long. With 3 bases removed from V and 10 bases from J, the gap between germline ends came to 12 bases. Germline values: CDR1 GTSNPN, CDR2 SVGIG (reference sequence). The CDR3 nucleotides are TGTGCCTGGAGGGATATACCGGGAGCTTTCTTT. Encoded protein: CAWRDIPGAFF. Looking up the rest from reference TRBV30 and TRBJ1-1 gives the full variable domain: SQTIHQWPATLVQPVGSPLSLECTVEGTSNPNLYWYRQAAGRGLQLLFYSVGIGQISSEVPQNLSASRPQDRQFILSSKKLLLSDSGFYLCAWRDIPGAFFGQGTRLTVV.

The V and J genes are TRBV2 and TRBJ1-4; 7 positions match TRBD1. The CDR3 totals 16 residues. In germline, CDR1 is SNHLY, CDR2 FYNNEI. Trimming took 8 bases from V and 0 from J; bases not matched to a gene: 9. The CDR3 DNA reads TGTGCCAGCTCACGACAGGGCATAACAACTAATGAAAAACTGTTTTTT. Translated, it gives CASSRQGITTNEKLFF.

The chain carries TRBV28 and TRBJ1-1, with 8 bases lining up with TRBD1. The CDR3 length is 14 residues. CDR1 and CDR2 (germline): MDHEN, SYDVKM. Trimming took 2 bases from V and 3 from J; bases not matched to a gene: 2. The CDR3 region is CASSLMTGDTEAFF. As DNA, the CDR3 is TGTGCCAGCAGTTTAATGACAGGGGACACTGAAGCTTTCTTT.